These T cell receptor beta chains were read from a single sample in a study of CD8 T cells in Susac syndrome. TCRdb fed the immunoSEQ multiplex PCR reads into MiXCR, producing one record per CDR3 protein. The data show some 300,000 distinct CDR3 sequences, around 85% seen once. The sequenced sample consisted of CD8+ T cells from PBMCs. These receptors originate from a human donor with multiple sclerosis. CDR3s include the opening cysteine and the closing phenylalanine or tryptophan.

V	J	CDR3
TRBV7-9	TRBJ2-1	CASSLSLLGLPNYNEQFF
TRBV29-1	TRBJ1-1	CSVVGSANSGEAFF
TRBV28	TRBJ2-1	CASSPPDYNEQFF
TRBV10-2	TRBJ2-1	CASSGDLVYNEQFF
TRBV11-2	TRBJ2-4	CASSSSPLAKNIQYF
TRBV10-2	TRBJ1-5	CASSELGYQPQHF
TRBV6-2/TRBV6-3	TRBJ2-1	CASSYANEQFF
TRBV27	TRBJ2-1	CASSLTAPSYNEQFF
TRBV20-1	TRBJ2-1	CSARDIGLATYTYNEQFF
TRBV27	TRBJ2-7	CASSHGSGRWQYF
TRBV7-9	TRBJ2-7	CASSWGQAEYEQYF
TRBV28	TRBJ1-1	CASSLFPAAFF
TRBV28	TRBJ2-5	CASTQLPGQGVETQYF
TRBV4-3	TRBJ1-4	CASSRLTSTNEKLFF
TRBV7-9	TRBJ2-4	CASREGAGAKNIQYF